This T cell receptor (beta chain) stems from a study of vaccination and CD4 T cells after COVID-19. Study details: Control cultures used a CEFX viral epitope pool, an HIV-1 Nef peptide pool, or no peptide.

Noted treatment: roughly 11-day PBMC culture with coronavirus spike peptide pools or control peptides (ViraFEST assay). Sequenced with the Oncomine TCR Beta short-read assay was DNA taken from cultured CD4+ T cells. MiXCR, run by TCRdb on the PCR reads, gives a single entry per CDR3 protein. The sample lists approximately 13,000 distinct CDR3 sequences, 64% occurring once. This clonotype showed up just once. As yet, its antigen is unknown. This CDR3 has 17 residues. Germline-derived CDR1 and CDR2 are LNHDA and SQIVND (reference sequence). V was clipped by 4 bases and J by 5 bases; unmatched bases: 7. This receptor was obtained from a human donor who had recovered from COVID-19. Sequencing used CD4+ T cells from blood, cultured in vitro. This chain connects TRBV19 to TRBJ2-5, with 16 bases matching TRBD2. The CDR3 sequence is CASSTGTSGGGGETQYF. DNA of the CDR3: TGTGCCAGTAGTACCGGGACTAGCGGGGGGGGAGGGGAGACCCAGTACTTC.